The clone carrying this T cell receptor beta chain appeared a few times. As yet, its antigen is unknown. The data were obtained in a study of shared clonotypes between healthy human individuals. Study overall: The donors, two women and a few men, were aged 18 to 49.

Whole-study findings and limits: Shared across four donors were 4% to 6% of the naive CD4 clonotypes.

Repertoires were generated with immunoSEQ multiplex PCR, while TCRdb's copy carries only in-frame clones and drops some. The sample records under 2.5 million clones, about nine tenths being singletons. Germline CDR1 MGHDK, CDR2 SYGVNS. CDR3 length: 13 amino acids. J was trimmed by 8 bases and V by 1 base; bases with no gene match: 4. The chain combines TRBV25-1 with TRBJ1-2, with 7 nucleotides matching TRBD1. Sequences were obtained from naive CD4+ T cells from PBMCs. The subset is: CD45RA+ positively selected. The receptor's source is a man between 18 and 29 years old in good health. Some clones in this sample may be carry-over from other donors' samples. DNA for the CDR3: TGTGCCAGCAGTGAATTGGACAGGAGAGGCTACACCTTC. Residues: CASSELDRRGYTF.